This TCR beta chain emerged from a study of T cells in Graves' hyperthyroidism and ophthalmopathy. Findings and limits, study-wide: Patients with ophthalmopathy were separated from those with stable hyperthyroidism by a 13 V-J model.

This clonotype was detected only a few times. No antigen is known for it. The CDR3 spans 19 residues. Trimming took off 6 bases at V and 0 bases at J, with 21 bases between the two ends. The CDR3 regions of TCR beta were amplified from RNA transcripts. A set of HTBI primers served as the primers for a first-round RT-PCR of the TCR CDR3. TCRdb itself ran the multiplex PCR reads through MiXCR, one entry per CDR3 protein. This table has 370,000 or so distinct CDR3 sequences, around 25% appearing once. The chain is built from TRBV12-3 or TRBV12-4 and TRBJ2-6, with D perhaps TRBD2 (7 bases). Input material: blood. This receptor was identified in a man aged 50-60 years with Graves' hyperthyroidism. CDR3 loop: CASRGLRGGRSSGANVLTF. The CDR3 coding sequence is TGTGCCAGCAGGGGCTTGAGGGGGGGCCGTTCCTCTGGGGCCAACGTCCTGACTTTC.